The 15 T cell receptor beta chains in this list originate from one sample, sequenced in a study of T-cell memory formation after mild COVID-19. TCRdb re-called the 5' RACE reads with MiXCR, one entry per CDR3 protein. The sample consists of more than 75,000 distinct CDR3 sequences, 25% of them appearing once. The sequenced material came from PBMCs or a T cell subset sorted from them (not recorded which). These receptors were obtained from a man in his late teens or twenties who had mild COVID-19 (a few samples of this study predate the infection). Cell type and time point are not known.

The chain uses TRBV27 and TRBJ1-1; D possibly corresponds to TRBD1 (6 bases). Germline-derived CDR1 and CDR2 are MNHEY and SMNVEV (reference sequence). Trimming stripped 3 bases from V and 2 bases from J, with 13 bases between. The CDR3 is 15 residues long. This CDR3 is CASSLGTGANTEAFF. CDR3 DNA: TGTGCCAGCAGTTTGGGTACGGGGGCAAACACTGAAGCTTTCTTT.

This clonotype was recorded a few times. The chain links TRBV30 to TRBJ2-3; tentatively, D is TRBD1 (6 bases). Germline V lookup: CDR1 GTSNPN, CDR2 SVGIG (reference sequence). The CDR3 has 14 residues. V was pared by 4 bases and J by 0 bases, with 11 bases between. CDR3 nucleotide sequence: TGTGCCTGGAACCCGGGACAAAGCACAGATACGCAGTATTTT. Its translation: CAWNPGQSTDTQYF.

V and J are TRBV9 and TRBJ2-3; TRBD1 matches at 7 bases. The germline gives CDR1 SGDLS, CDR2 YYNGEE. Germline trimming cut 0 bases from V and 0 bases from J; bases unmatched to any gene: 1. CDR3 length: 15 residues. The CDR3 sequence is CASSVEGASTDTQYF. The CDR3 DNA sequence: TGTGCCAGCAGCGTAGAGGGGGCTAGCACAGATACGCAGTATTTT.

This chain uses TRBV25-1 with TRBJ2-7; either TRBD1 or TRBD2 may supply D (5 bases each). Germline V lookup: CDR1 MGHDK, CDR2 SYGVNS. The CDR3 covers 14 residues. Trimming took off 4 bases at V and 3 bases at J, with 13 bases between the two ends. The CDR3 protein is CASSAWDEIYEQYF. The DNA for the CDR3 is TGTGCCAGCAGTGCCTGGGACGAGATCTACGAGCAGTACTTC.

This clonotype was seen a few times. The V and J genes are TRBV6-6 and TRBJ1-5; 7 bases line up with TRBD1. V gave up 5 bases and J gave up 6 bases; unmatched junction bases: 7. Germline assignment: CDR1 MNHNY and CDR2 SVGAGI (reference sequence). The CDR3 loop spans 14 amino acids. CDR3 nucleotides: TGTGCCAGCAGTGATCTTACAGGGGTTCAGCCCCAGCATTTT. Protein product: CASSDLTGVQPQHF.

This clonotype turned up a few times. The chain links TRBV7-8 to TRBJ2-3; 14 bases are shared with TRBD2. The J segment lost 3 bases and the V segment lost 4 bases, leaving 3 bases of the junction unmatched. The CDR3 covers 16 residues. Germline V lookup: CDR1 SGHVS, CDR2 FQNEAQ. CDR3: CASSSRLAGGTDTQYF. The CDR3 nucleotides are TGTGCCAGCAGCTCCCGACTAGCGGGGGGGACAGATACGCAGTATTTT.

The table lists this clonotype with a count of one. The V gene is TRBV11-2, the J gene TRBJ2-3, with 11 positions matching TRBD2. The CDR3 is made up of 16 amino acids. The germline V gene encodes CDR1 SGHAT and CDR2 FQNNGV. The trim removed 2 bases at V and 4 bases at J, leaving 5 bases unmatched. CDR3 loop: CASSLRGLAVPDTQYF. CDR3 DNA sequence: TGTGCCAGCAGCTTAAGGGGACTAGCGGTGCCAGATACGCAGTATTTT.

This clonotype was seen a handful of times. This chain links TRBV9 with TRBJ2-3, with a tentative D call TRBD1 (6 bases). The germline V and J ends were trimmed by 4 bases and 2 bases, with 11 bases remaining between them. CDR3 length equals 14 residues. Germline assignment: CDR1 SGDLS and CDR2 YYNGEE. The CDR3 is CASSPGADTDTQYF. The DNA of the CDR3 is TGTGCCAGCAGCCCAGGGGCGGACACAGATACGCAGTATTTT.

The CDR3 DNA reads as TGTGCCAGCAGCCCTCGCCTAGCGGGGGAGCAGTTCTTC. It yields the protein CASSPRLAGEQFF. This chain links TRBV11-2 with TRBJ2-1; TRBD2 agrees at 9 bases. CDR1 and CDR2 from the germline V gene are SGHAT and FQNNGV. J lost 10 bases, V lost 5 bases, and 6 bases had no gene match. This CDR3 is 13 amino acids long. The whole variable domain, filled in from reference TRBV11-2 and TRBJ2-1, reads EAGVAQSPRYKIIEKRQSVAFWCNPISGHATLYWYQQILGQGPKLLIQFQNNGVVDDSQLPKDRFSAERLKGVDSTLKIQPAKLEDSAVYLCASSPRLAGEQFFGPGTRLTVL.

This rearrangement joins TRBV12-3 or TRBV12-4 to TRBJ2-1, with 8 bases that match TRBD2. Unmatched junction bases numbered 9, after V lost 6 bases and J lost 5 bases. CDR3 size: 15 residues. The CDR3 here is CASRIPGGRDNEQFF. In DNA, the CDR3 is TGTGCCAGCAGGATACCGGGAGGGCGGGACAATGAGCAGTTCTTC.

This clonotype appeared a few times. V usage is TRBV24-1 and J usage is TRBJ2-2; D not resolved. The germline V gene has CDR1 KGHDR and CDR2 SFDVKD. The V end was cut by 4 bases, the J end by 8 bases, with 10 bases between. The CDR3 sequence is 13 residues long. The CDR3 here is CATSEPTGGELFF. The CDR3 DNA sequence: TGTGCCACCAGTGAACCAACCGGGGGGGAGCTGTTTTTT.

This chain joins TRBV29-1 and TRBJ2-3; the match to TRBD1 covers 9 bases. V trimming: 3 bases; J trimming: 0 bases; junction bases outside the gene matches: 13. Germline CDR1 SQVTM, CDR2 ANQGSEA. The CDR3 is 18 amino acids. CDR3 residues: CSVDPIPGQGLSTDTQYF. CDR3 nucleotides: TGCAGCGTTGACCCTATTCCGGGACAGGGACTTAGCACAGATACGCAGTATTTT.

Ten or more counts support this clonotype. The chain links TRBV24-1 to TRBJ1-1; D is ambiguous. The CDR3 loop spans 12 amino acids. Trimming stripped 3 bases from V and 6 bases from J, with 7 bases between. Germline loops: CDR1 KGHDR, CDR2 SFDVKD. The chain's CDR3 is CATSDGVAEAFF. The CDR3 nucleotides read TGTGCCACCAGTGATGGGGTGGCTGAAGCTTTCTTT.

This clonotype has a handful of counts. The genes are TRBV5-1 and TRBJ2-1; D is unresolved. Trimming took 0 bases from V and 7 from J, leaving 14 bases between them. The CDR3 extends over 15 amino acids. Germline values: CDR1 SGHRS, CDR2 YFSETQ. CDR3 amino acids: CASSLAVSRGNEQFF. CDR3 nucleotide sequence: TGCGCCAGCAGCTTGGCAGTTTCTCGAGGTAATGAGCAGTTCTTC.

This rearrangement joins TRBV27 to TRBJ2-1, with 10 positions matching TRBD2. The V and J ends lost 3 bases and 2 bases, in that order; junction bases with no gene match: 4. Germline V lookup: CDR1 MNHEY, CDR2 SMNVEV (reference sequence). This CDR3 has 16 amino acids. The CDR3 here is CASSFQSGGAYNEQFF. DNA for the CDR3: TGTGCCAGCAGTTTCCAGAGCGGGGGGGCCTACAATGAGCAGTTCTTC.